This T cell receptor (beta chain) derives from a study of T cell responses to AZD1222 COVID-19 vaccine (dated by TCRdb to 2020 to 2022). Study-wide context: Because spike-specific TCR depth and breadth did not differ between the two schedules, AZD1222 recipients who got a second dose at roughly 4 weeks were pooled with those who got a second dose at roughly 12 weeks. A total of just over 230 trial participants underwent TCR sequencing, of whom around 200 received two doses of AZD1222 and approximately 25 received two doses of the MenACWY control vaccine. Trial participants were enrolled by age into 18-55, 56-69 and 70-plus year subgroups, with approximately 150, 30 and 60 TCR-sequenced participants respectively.

CDR1 is given as LNHDA and CDR2 as SQIVND, both from the germline V gene (reference sequence). Trimming at the junction amounts to 3 bases on V and 1 base on J, and the germline ends lie 6 bases apart. Counted from cysteine to phenylalanine, this CDR3 has 14 amino acids. This entry keeps only the CDR3 DNA: 42 bases, framed from base 1. According to the study, the label for this sample's time point signals: baseline before first vaccination. The vaccinee samples were drawn from two UK trials, COV001 and COV002, one of which was a single-blind randomized controlled phase 2/3 trial testing AZD1222 (ChAdOx1 nCoV-19) in healthy adults. For TCRbeta chain sequencing, PBMC samples were collected from trial participants at day 0 and at day 28 after the second dose. Concerning this clone itself: Its target antigen remains unknown. It has no much larger one-base neighbor in the sample; base qualities were not kept.

The CDR3 regions of human TCRbeta chains were analyzed by immunosequencing. The original pipeline was this. Repertoire TCRs were matched against a reference library of SARS-CoV-2-specific TCRs generated with the MIRA antigen-specificity platform. Breadth was defined as the fraction of unique TCRs that were SARS-CoV-2-associated, and depth was defined as the fraction of total T cells that were SARS-CoV-2-associated. Using the MIRA data, every spike-specific TCR was mapped to the spike region that the TCR reacted to and assigned to either a CD4 or a CD8 class. Log10-transformed breadth and depth values were compared by one-way ANOVA with Sidak's multiple comparisons tests. This is the immuneACCESS table as TCRdb keeps it, with only in-frame sequences that have V and J called. A part of the clones is gone; compared with another copy, unresolved V genes explain less than half, and the rest is unexplained. That table gives V, J and clone size, and the DNA gave D and trimming. Counted in this sample were around 180,000 clones; 80% to 90% of them appeared once. The ten largest clones add up to around 5.8% of the sample.

The paper's findings and limits, for the study overall: Epitopes outside the regions mutated in the B.1.351 and B.1.1.7 variants were reportedly recognized by nearly half of the unique spike-specific TCRs. Most participants were white British and females outnumbered males, and the authors suggested that clonal diversity may have been underestimated. Conclusions about previously exposed vaccinees were limited because only six AZD1222 recipients were SARS-CoV-2 seropositive at baseline. In the small 56-69-year group, the increase in depth fell short of significance, most likely because of low power. Spike-specific TCR breadth and depth rose significantly after two AZD1222 doses compared with day 0 and with MenACWY recipients. Because no day 14 peak-response samples were available, repertoires were characterized only after the peak T cell response. The vaccine-associated CD4 TCRs covered the entire spike protein, and the dominant responses fell in regions 160-218 and 743-854.

The sequence is built from TRBV19 and TRBJ2-2; a confident D gene designation cannot be given. The sequence derives from an adult in good health. Material: peripheral blood, obtained on day 0 of AZD1222 vaccination. The base sequence is TGTGCCAGTAGTATCGGCAGGAACACCGGGGAGCTGTTTTTT. It translates to CASSIGRNTGELFF.